This is a list of T cell receptor beta chains from one sample in a study of monozygotic twins with inflammatory bowel disease. TCRdb re-called the 5' RACE reads and catalogs CDR3 proteins one per entry, DNA excluded. The table lists a few hundred thousand distinct CDR3 sequences, with 2% to 3% in the top ten. The sequenced sample was blood. The receptors originated from a human donor with ulcerative colitis or Crohn's disease, or a healthy co-twin of an affected twin (not recorded which). CDR3s include the opening cysteine and the closing phenylalanine or tryptophan.

j_gene: TRBJ1-1
v_gene: TRBV12-3/TRBV12-4
CDR3aa: CASSLGGIGAFF

j_gene: TRBJ1-1
v_gene: TRBV19
CDR3aa: CASSEGARYTEAFF

j_gene: TRBJ2-5
v_gene: TRBV18
CDR3aa: CASSPATGPQETQYF

j_gene: TRBJ2-3
v_gene: TRBV7-6
CDR3aa: CASSFRTTSTDTQYF

j_gene: TRBJ2-1
v_gene: TRBV5-1
CDR3aa: CASSGRLANEQFF

j_gene: TRBJ2-3
v_gene: TRBV20-1
CDR3aa: CSARGPRGVDTQYF

j_gene: TRBJ2-7
v_gene: TRBV6-5
CDR3aa: CASSYNFPGQVSYEQYF

j_gene: TRBJ1-1
v_gene: TRBV5-1
CDR3aa: CASSFSDLGIDTEAFF

j_gene: TRBJ2-7
v_gene: TRBV29-1
CDR3aa: CSVGLGQGGDEQYF

j_gene: TRBJ1-1
v_gene: TRBV7-2
CDR3aa: CASSPTHGANTEAFF

j_gene: TRBJ1-5
v_gene: TRBV2
CDR3aa: CASSEQVRQPQHF

j_gene: TRBJ2-7
v_gene: TRBV6-2/TRBV6-3
CDR3aa: CASRPGTADSYEQYF

j_gene: TRBJ2-3
v_gene: TRBV5-5
CDR3aa: CASSLEGGPDTQYF

j_gene: TRBJ2-1
v_gene: TRBV12-3/TRBV12-4
CDR3aa: CASSPPGRSNNEQFF

j_gene: TRBJ1-1
v_gene: TRBV5-5
CDR3aa: CASTPTGITEAFF

j_gene: TRBJ1-5
v_gene: TRBV5-6
CDR3aa: CASSSGKGNQPQHF

j_gene: TRBJ1-5
v_gene: TRBV4-1
CDR3aa: CASSPWTVNQPQHF

j_gene: TRBJ1-6
v_gene: TRBV28
CDR3aa: CASSLRDSYNSPLHF